Listed below are T cell receptor beta chains from one sample, sequenced in a study of T-cell reconstitution after alpha-beta-depleted transplantation in children. TCRdb re-derived calls from the PCR reads in MiXCR, one entry per CDR3 protein. The table shows around 600,000 distinct CDR3 sequences, with 23% occurring only once. The source was PBMCs, mostly from graft donor cells, collected 360 days after TCRalphabeta/CD19-depleted stem cell transplant. The receptors were gathered from a boy in the first two years of life who had a stem cell transplant for acute myeloid leukemia, so the T cells may come from the graft donor. Each CDR3 is given with its conserved first and last residue. The order of the fields is V gene, J gene, D gene, clone size, CDR3 protein, CDR3 DNA. D genes are given only for firm matches. Clone size appears in some rows only: once, few, many, or a class for an expanded clone.

v_call: TRBV4-2
j_call: TRBJ1-4
d_call: TRBD1
clone_size: few
cdr3_aa: CASNQGVGGAEKLFF
cdr3_nt: TGTGCCAGCAACCAGGGGGTAGGTGGTGCTGAAAAACTGTTTTTT

v_call: TRBV9
j_call: TRBJ2-1
d_call: TRBD2
clone_size: few
cdr3_aa: CASNIAGGPYEQFF
cdr3_nt: TGTGCCAGCAACATAGCGGGGGGGCCGTATGAGCAGTTCTTC

v_call: TRBV29-1
j_call: TRBJ1-5
d_call: -
clone_size: -
cdr3_aa: CSVQGNGNQPQHF
cdr3_nt: TGCAGCGTACAGGGTAACGGCAATCAGCCCCAGCATTTT

v_call: TRBV12-3/TRBV12-4
j_call: TRBJ1-4
d_call: -
clone_size: few
cdr3_aa: CASKNDPLDEKLFF
cdr3_nt: TGTGCCAGCAAAAATGACCCGCTGGATGAAAAACTGTTTTTT

v_call: TRBV24-1
j_call: TRBJ2-1
d_call: TRBD2
clone_size: -
cdr3_aa: CATSDPTSSRYNEQFF
cdr3_nt: TGTGCCACCAGTGACCCGACTAGCTCCCGGTACAATGAGCAGTTCTTC

v_call: TRBV5-1
j_call: TRBJ2-3
d_call: -
clone_size: few
cdr3_aa: CASSTGHRDTQYF
cdr3_nt: TGCGCCAGCAGCACAGGACACCGAGATACGCAGTATTTT

v_call: TRBV20-1
j_call: TRBJ1-2
d_call: -
clone_size: few
cdr3_aa: CSALHSIYGYTF
cdr3_nt: TGCAGTGCTCTTCATTCTATTTATGGCTACACCTTC

v_call: TRBV5-5
j_call: TRBJ1-2
d_call: TRBD1
clone_size: -
cdr3_aa: CASISNPAGGSYGYTF
cdr3_nt: TGTGCCAGCATCTCGAACCCAGCAGGGGGCAGCTATGGCTACACCTTC

v_call: TRBV10-3
j_call: TRBJ1-4
d_call: -
clone_size: -
cdr3_aa: CAISEGEKLFF
cdr3_nt: TGTGCCATCAGTGAGGGGGAAAAACTGTTTTTT

v_call: TRBV27
j_call: TRBJ2-7
d_call: TRBD1
clone_size: -
cdr3_aa: CASSDRAPYEQYF
cdr3_nt: TGTGCCAGTTCGGACAGGGCGCCCTACGAGCAGTACTTC

v_call: TRBV20-1
j_call: TRBJ1-4
d_call: -
clone_size: many
cdr3_aa: CSAWTVGDEKLFF
cdr3_nt: TGCAGTGCTTGGACGGTAGGGGATGAAAAACTGTTTTTT

v_call: TRBV30
j_call: TRBJ2-3
d_call: TRBD1
clone_size: -
cdr3_aa: CAWSARTGSGDTQYF
cdr3_nt: TGTGCCTGGAGCGCCCGGACAGGGTCGGGAGATACGCAGTATTTT

v_call: TRBV20-1
j_call: TRBJ1-5
d_call: TRBD1
clone_size: -
cdr3_aa: CSASRQGARDSNQPQHF
cdr3_nt: TGCAGTGCTAGTAGACAGGGGGCGCGTGATAGCAATCAGCCCCAGCATTTT

v_call: TRBV28
j_call: TRBJ1-6
d_call: TRBD1
clone_size: many
cdr3_aa: CASTSTGQNNSPLHF
cdr3_nt: TGTGCCAGCACCTCTACGGGACAGAATAATTCACCCCTCCACTTT

v_call: TRBV28
j_call: TRBJ2-1
d_call: TRBD1
clone_size: many
cdr3_aa: CASTPEGQGHEQFF
cdr3_nt: TGTGCCAGCACCCCCGAGGGACAGGGGCACGAGCAGTTCTTC

v_call: TRBV6-5
j_call: TRBJ2-4
d_call: -
clone_size: -
cdr3_aa: CASSYRLGARNIQYF
cdr3_nt: TGTGCCAGCAGTTACCGCCTAGGGGCCAGGAACATTCAGTACTTC

v_call: TRBV12-3/TRBV12-4
j_call: TRBJ2-5
d_call: -
clone_size: -
cdr3_aa: CASSFTTGRETQYF
cdr3_nt: TGTGCCAGCAGTTTTACAACGGGGAGGGAGACCCAGTACTTC

v_call: TRBV20-1
j_call: TRBJ1-1
d_call: -
clone_size: few
cdr3_aa: CSANEAFF
cdr3_nt: TGCAGTGCCAATGAAGCTTTCTTT

v_call: TRBV20-1
j_call: TRBJ2-2
d_call: -
clone_size: -
cdr3_aa: CSARDQGTVNTGELFF
cdr3_nt: TGCAGTGCTAGAGATCAAGGGACGGTTAACACCGGGGAGCTGTTTTTT

v_call: TRBV10-3
j_call: TRBJ2-7
d_call: TRBD1
clone_size: -
cdr3_aa: CAISQTGTYEQYF
cdr3_nt: TGTGCCATCAGTCAGACAGGGACCTACGAGCAGTACTTC

v_call: TRBV28
j_call: TRBJ2-6
d_call: -
clone_size: -
cdr3_aa: CASSSGSWSGGANVLTF
cdr3_nt: TGTGCCAGCAGTTCGGGCAGTTGGAGTGGGGGGGCCAACGTCCTGACTTTC

v_call: TRBV6-2/TRBV6-3
j_call: TRBJ2-1
d_call: -
clone_size: -
cdr3_aa: CASSYSLGSYNEQFF
cdr3_nt: TGTGCCAGCAGTTACTCCCTGGGGAGTTACAATGAGCAGTTCTTC

v_call: TRBV6-1
j_call: TRBJ2-2
d_call: -
clone_size: -
cdr3_aa: CASNKRTGNTGELFF
cdr3_nt: TGTGCCAGCAACAAACGGACGGGGAACACCGGGGAGCTGTTTTTT

v_call: TRBV27
j_call: TRBJ2-3
d_call: -
clone_size: -
cdr3_aa: CASRTSDTDTQYF
cdr3_nt: TGTGCCAGCAGGACCTCTGACACAGATACGCAGTATTTT

v_call: TRBV3-1
j_call: TRBJ2-1
d_call: -
clone_size: -
cdr3_aa: CASSRLSTVNEQFF
cdr3_nt: TGTGCCAGCAGCCGCCTTTCGACAGTCAATGAGCAGTTCTTC

v_call: TRBV7-3
j_call: TRBJ2-2
d_call: TRBD1
clone_size: many
cdr3_aa: CASSLTRQGATRATGELFF
cdr3_nt: TGTGCCAGCAGCTTAACCCGACAGGGGGCGACTCGAGCCACCGGGGAGCTGTTTTTT

v_call: TRBV5-1
j_call: TRBJ2-3
d_call: -
clone_size: -
cdr3_aa: CASRDDGDTQYF
cdr3_nt: TGCGCCAGCAGAGACGACGGCGATACGCAGTATTTT

v_call: TRBV6-5
j_call: TRBJ2-3
d_call: TRBD2
clone_size: few
cdr3_aa: CASSYKRGSTDTQYF
cdr3_nt: TGTGCCAGCAGTTATAAGCGGGGTAGCACAGATACGCAGTATTTT